This T cell receptor (beta chain) was captured in a study of blood T cell repertoires in COVID-19. One Seattle source followed patients from active infection through their disease course. Germline loops: CDR1 LNHDA, CDR2 SQIVND (reference sequence). With V trimmed by 4 bases and J by 5 bases, 10 bases remained unmatched. The CDR3 has 17 residues. Clones were sequenced by immunoSEQ multiplex PCR, and TCRdb holds only the in-frame ones, with some missing. The sample shows approximately 500,000 clones, about 91% of them seen only once. This clonotype was sampled from a man younger than 35 with COVID-19, enrolled during active disease. Input material: peripheral blood. The chain recombines TRBV19 with TRBJ2-1, with TRBD2 identical over 11 bases. DNA of the CDR3: TGTGCCAGTAGTACCACCGGGACTAGCGGACTTGACAATGAGCAGTTCTTC. It yields the protein CASSTTGTSGLDNEQFF.